This TCR beta chain was sequenced in a study of CD8+CD57+ T cells in acquired aplastic anemia. TCR beta VDJ and CDR3 were profiled, and genomic DNA was the template. TCRdb analysed the reads with MiXCR anew, one entry per CDR3 protein. The table lists about 160,000 distinct CDR3 sequences, 40% to 50% of them singletons. The study, taken as a whole, reports: Patients did not significantly differ from controls in CD8+ Simpson's diversity. Patients and controls had in common approximately 30 CD8+ CDR3 sequences.

The sample holds a few counts of this clonotype. Its antigen is as yet unknown. CD8+CD57+ cell expansion had been shown by flow cytometry in patients chosen for sequencing. Severe acquired aplastic anemia was present in all patients. Blood samples were obtained from patients who had received no prior therapy. The sample consisted of sorted CD4+, CD8+, or CD8+CD57+ T cells (not recorded which) from PBMCs. The source is a human donor with aplastic anemia.

CDR3 amino acids: CATSDFAGALPYEQYF. In DNA form, the CDR3 reads TGTGCCACCAGTGATTTTGCAGGGGCGCTGCCCTACGAGCAGTACTTC. This chain joins TRBV24-1 and TRBJ2-7; the D gene is possibly TRBD1 (6 bases). Trimming stripped 1 base from V and 2 bases from J, with 14 bases between. In germline, CDR1 is KGHDR, CDR2 SFDVKD. CDR3 length: 16 amino acids.